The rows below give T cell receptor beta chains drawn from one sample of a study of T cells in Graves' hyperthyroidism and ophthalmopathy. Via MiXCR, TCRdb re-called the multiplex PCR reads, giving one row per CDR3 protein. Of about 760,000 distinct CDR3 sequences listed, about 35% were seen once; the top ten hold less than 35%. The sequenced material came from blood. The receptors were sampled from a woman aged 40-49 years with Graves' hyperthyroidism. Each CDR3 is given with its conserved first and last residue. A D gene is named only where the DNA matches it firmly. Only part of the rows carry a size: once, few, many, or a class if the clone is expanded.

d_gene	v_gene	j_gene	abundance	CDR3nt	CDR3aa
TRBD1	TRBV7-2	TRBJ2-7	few	TGTGCCAGCAGCTTGAGGACAGGGGGCTACGAGCAGTACTTC	CASSLRTGGYEQYF
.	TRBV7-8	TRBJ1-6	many	TGTGCCAGCAGTCCCCCTAATCCCTATAATTCACCCCTCCACTTT	CASSPPNPYNSPLHF
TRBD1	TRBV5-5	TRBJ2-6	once	TGTGCCAGCAGCTCGTACAGGGGGCCTGGGGCCAACGTCCTGACTTTC	CASSSYRGPGANVLTF
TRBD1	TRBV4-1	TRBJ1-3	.	TGCGCCAGCAGCCAATCCCGGGACAGGGACACCATATATTTT	CASSQSRDRDTIYF
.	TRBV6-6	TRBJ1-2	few	TGTGCCAGCACCCGAGGCAGGGTGGACGGCTACACCTTC	CASTRGRVDGYTF
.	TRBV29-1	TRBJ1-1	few	TGCAGCGTTGAAGCCCGAGGGGGTGTGAACACTGAAGCTTTCTTT	CSVEARGGVNTEAFF
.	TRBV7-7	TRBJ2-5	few	TGTGCTAGCAGCATCGGGGCAGGGGTAGAGACCCAGTACTTC	CASSIGAGVETQYF
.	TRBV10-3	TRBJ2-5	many	TGTGCCATCGGCCCCTCCGAGACGGAGACCCAGTACTTC	CAIGPSETETQYF
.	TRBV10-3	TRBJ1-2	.	TGTGCCAGCAGTTTATACGGGCGGCCGAACAGAGGTGGCTACACCTTC	CASSLYGRPNRGGYTF
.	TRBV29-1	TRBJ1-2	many	TGCAGCGTTGTAGAAGGGAACTATGGCTACACCTTC	CSVVEGNYGYTF
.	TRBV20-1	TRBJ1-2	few	TGCAGTGCTAGTATAGGGGCTGATGGCTACACCTTC	CSASIGADGYTF
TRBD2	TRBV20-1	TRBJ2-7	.	TGCAGTGCTAGAGAAGGACTAGCCTCCTACGAGCAGTACTTC	CSAREGLASYEQYF
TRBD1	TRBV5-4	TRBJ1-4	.	TGTGCCAGCAGCTCAATTGACAGGGGGCGAATCGGAGCTAATGAAAAACTGTTTTTT	CASSSIDRGRIGANEKLFF
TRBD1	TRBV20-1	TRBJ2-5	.	TGCAGTGCTAGAGTGAGACAGGGACACCCTGGGACAGAGACCCAGTACTTC	CSARVRQGHPGTETQYF
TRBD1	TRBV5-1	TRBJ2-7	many	TGCGCCAGCAGCATCAACCGGGACAGAACCTACGAGCAGTACTTC	CASSINRDRTYEQYF
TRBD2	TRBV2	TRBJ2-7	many	TGTGCCAGCAAAACCCCGGGACTAGCGGGTTTGAGCTCCTACGAGCAGTACTTC	CASKTPGLAGLSSYEQYF
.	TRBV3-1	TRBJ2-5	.	TGTGCCAGCAGCCAAGACTCCAGGGCCAGGGAGCAGTACTTC	CASSQDSRAREQYF
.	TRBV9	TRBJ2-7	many	TGTGCCAGCAGCGTAGATGTGTCCATGAGTGAGCAGTACTTC	CASSVDVSMSEQYF
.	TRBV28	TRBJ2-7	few	TGTGCCAGCAGTTTCGGACCGGACCCAGGCGAGCAGTACTTC	CASSFGPDPGEQYF
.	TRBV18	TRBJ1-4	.	TGTGCCAGCTCACCACCCTCCATGGCTAATGAAAAACTGTTTTTT	CASSPPSMANEKLFF
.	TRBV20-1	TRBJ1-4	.	TGCAGTGCTAGCCGAGAACTGCGGGGAGCTAATGAAAAACTGTTTTTT	CSASRELRGANEKLFF
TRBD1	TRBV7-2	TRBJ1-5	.	TGTGCCAGCAGCCAGGACAGGCTTAGCAATCAGCCCCAGCATTTT	CASSQDRLSNQPQHF
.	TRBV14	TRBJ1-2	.	TGTGCCAGCAGCCAATATAATGGGGGTGGCTACACCTTC	CASSQYNGGGYTF
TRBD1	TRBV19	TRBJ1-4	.	TGTGCCAGTACTCGGACAGGCCAAGGTCGTGCGTTTTTT	CASTRTGQGRAFF
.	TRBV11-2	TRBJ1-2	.	TGTGCCGGCAGCTCCCCCAGGGAACCTAACTATGGCTACACCTTC	CAGSSPREPNYGYTF
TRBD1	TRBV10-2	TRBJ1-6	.	TGCGCCAGCAGTGGAGCGGGACAGGGCATCCACTTT	CASSGAGQGIHF
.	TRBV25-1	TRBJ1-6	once	TGTGCCAGCAGCGCCCGGGCGGGCAGGGGTGATTCACCCCTCCACTTT	CASSARAGRGDSPLHF
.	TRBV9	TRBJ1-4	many	TGTGCCAGCAGCGTAGAGGGTGGTGGTGAAAAACTGTTTTTT	CASSVEGGGEKLFF
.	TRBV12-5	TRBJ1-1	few	TGTGCTAGTGGTCCACAGGAGACAGAAGCTTTCTTT	CASGPQETEAFF
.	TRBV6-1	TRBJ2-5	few	TGTGCCAGCAGTTATGGCGTGAGACAAGAGACCCAGTACTTC	CASSYGVRQETQYF
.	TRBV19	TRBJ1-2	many	TGTGCCAGTAACACCCTCAGCGGCTCTGGCTACACCTTC	CASNTLSGSGYTF
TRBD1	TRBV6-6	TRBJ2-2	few	TGTGCCAGCAGTGAAGTGACAGGGAGCCCCGGGGAGCTGTTTTTT	CASSEVTGSPGELFF
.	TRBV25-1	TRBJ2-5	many	TGTGCCAGCATGAGTCGGACCTCCCAAGAGACCCAGTACTTC	CASMSRTSQETQYF
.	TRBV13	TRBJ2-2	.	TGTGCCAGCAGCGCAGGGGCCGGGGGGCTGTTTTTT	CASSAGAGGLFF
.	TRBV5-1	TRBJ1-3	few	TGTGCCAGCAGCCTCTCGGGACGGATCTCTGGAAACACCATATATTTT	CASSLSGRISGNTIYF
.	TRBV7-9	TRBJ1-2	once	TGTGCCAGCAGCTTAAGGACGTCGGGGGTGATCTATGGCTACACCTTC	CASSLRTSGVIYGYTF
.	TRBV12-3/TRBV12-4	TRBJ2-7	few	TGTGCCAGCAGTTTTGGTGTCAGGGGATACGAGCAGTACTTC	CASSFGVRGYEQYF
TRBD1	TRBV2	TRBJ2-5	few	TGTGCCAGCAGTCAAGGGACAGGGGAGATTGGAGAGACCCAGTACTTC	CASSQGTGEIGETQYF
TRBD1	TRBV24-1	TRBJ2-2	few	TGTGCCACCAGTGATACCCGACAGGGGGCCAACACCGGGGAGCTGTTTTTT	CATSDTRQGANTGELFF
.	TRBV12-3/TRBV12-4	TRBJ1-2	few	TGTGCCAGCAGCCCTGGGAGTGGGACATACGATGGCTACACCTTC	CASSPGSGTYDGYTF
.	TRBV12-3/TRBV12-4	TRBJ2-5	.	TGTGCCAGCTGCCGGGACCCCAGTTTGACCCAGTACTTC	CASCRDPSLTQYF
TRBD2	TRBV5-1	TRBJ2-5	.	TGCGCCAGCAGCCTCCAAGGGACTAGCGGGAGTAGAGAGACCCAGTACTTC	CASSLQGTSGSRETQYF
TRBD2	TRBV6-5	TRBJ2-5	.	TGTGCCAGCATGCCTAGCGGGGACCTCGTGGGGACCCAGTACTTC	CASMPSGDLVGTQYF
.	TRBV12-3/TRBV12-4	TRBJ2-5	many	TGTGCCAGCAGTCGCGGGGAGATGGTGGAGACCCAGTACTTC	CASSRGEMVETQYF
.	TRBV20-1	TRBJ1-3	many	TGCAGTGCTAGAGATCTTGAGTCCCTCGGGGACACCATATATTTT	CSARDLESLGDTIYF
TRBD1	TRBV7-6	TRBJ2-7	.	TGTGCCAGCAGCTCGGAGGAGGGACAGGGGGGCTACGAGCAGTACTTC	CASSSEEGQGGYEQYF
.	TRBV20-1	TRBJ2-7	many	TGCAGTGCTAGAGGGAGGGACAGCTCCTACGAGCAGTACTTC	CSARGRDSSYEQYF
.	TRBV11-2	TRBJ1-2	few	TGTGCCACCAGTAGGAAAGCTGGGGTTAACTATGGCTACACCTTC	CATSRKAGVNYGYTF